This T cell receptor beta chain emerged from a study of beta chain features in type 1 diabetes. Study conclusions and caveats: Across all four CD4+ subsets, people with type 1 diabetes showed modestly shorter TCRB CDR3s.

Expressed TCRB transcripts were sequenced because the entire RNA isolate underwent reverse transcription. Assay: immunoSEQ multiplex PCR; the TCRdb copy retains only in-frame clones and omits some. The data show more than 250,000 clones, with 13% to 15% seen just once and more than 0.015% held by the top ten. Details on this clone: Its antigen is not identified.

The germline V gene encodes CDR1 SGHAT and CDR2 FQNNGV. Trimming cost V 5 bases and J 5 bases, with 15 bases left between them. The CDR3 is 14 residues long. Sequences were obtained from naive CD4+ T cells from blood. The chain carries TRBV11-2 and TRBJ2-5; TRBD1 might be the D (5 bases). The sequence was obtained from a man aged 30 to 45 with type 1 diabetes. CDR3: CASSARQNGETQYF. CDR3 bases: TGTGCCAGCAGCGCCCGACAGAACGGCGAGACCCAGTACTTC. Complete variable domain (other parts from reference TRBV11-2 and TRBJ2-5): EAGVAQSPRYKIIEKRQSVAFWCNPISGHATLYWYQQILGQGPKLLIQFQNNGVVDDSQLPKDRFSAERLKGVDSTLKIQPAKLEDSAVYLCASSARQNGETQYFGPGTRLLVL.